This paragraph reports one TCR beta chain. Its specificity is unknown. The same CDR3 also results from other DNA sequences found in this sample. Only in-frame clones appear in the TCRdb table, and some are missing; sequencing was by immunoSEQ multiplex PCR. This table holds 72,000 or so clones, under 90% found once. These data come from a study of OX40 agonist ivuxolimab in advanced cancers. Turning to the study itself: Earlier anti-PD-1, anti-PD-L1 or anti-CTLA-4 therapy was permitted; about 38% had received some. Whole-study findings and limits: With doses of 0.1-3.0 mg/kg, partial responders showed among the lowest clonal expansion. The work left the antigen specificity of expanded peripheral T cells undetermined. CD8+ T cells were the subset that, on average, had more expanded clones than CD4+.

Here the sequenced sample was CD4+ or CD8+ T cells sorted from blood, taken in a trial of the OX40 agonist ivuxolimab. This receptor was obtained from an adult with an advanced solid tumor such as melanoma, head and neck, liver or kidney cancer.

The CDR3: CASATNYGYTF. CDR3 DNA: TGTGCCAGCGCTACCAACTATGGCTACACCTTC. V and J are TRBV7-9 and TRBJ1-2, with unresolved D. Trimming cost V 8 bases and J 2 bases, with 6 bases left between them. Germline values: CDR1 SEHNR, CDR2 FQNEAQ (reference sequence). The length of the CDR3 is 11 residues.